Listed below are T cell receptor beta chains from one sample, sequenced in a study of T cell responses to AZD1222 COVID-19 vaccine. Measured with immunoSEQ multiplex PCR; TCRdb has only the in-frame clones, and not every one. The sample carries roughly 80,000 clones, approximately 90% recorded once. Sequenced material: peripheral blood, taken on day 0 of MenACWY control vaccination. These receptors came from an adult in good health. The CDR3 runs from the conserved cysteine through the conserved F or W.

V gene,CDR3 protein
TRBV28,CASSINPSTEAFF
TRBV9,CASSPGAGNQPQHF
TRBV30,CAWCIGTSGTTDTQYF
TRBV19,CASSLRLAGAEQYF
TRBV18,CASSPPTGVTDTQYF
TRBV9,CASSPSGGLGYGYTF
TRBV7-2,CASSPRRGVVNTGELFF
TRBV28,CASIGRAIMNTEAFF
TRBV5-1,CASSSGSRGGTEAFF
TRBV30,CAWKGQLNTEAFF
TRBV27,CASSGSRAGDYGYTF
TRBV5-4,CASSPGQAFDGYTF
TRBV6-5,CASRDDRAGYEQYF
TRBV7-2,CASSAIFTGNEQFF
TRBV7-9,CATSWDSGTYEQYF
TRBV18,CASSPIQGYGTDTQYF
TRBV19,CASSIRFTEAFF
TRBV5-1,CASSPRQGTSYEQYF
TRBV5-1,CASTKDRGNTGELFF
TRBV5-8,CASSVDRANSPLHF
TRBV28,CASSLSLVAGQYF
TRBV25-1,CASSVSQGTNEKLFF
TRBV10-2,CASSVERVVSYEQYF
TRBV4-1,CASSQAPGAYNSPLHF
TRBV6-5,CASSSFNEQFF
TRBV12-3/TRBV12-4,CASSLAGPTEAFF
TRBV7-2,CASSLLGRPFAGNTIYF
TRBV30,CAFSRQAEGTQYF
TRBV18,CASSPQGRTDTQYF
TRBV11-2,CASSFISSGPEEGYTF
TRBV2,CASSEEANYGYTF
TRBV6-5,CASSLRDQDYEQYF
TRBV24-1,CATSATPPGQGVENSYEQYF
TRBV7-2,CASSRTVYGYTF
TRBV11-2,CASSSGTGVYEQYF
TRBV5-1,CASSLVPYNEQFF
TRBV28,CASSLTAGGNQPQHF
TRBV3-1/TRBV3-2,CASSQDPRYIGELFF
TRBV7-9,CASSYGQGYGYTF
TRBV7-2,CASRNRGHPYEQYF
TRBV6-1,CASSGDRGNMNSPLHF
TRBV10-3,CAVRDTGNQPQHF
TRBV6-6,CASSRGHTGGQPQHF
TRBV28,CASSLWGARGLEAFF
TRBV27,CASSSWRGTHTEAFF
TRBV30,CAWMRGTEAFF
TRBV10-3,CAISESYGYTF
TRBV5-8,CASGGGSGYTF
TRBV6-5,CASSPRGEGNQPQHF
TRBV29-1,CSGGAGQGIDTQYF
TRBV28,CASSPGRDSIEWPQHF
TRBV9,CASSVDGGRRTDTQYF